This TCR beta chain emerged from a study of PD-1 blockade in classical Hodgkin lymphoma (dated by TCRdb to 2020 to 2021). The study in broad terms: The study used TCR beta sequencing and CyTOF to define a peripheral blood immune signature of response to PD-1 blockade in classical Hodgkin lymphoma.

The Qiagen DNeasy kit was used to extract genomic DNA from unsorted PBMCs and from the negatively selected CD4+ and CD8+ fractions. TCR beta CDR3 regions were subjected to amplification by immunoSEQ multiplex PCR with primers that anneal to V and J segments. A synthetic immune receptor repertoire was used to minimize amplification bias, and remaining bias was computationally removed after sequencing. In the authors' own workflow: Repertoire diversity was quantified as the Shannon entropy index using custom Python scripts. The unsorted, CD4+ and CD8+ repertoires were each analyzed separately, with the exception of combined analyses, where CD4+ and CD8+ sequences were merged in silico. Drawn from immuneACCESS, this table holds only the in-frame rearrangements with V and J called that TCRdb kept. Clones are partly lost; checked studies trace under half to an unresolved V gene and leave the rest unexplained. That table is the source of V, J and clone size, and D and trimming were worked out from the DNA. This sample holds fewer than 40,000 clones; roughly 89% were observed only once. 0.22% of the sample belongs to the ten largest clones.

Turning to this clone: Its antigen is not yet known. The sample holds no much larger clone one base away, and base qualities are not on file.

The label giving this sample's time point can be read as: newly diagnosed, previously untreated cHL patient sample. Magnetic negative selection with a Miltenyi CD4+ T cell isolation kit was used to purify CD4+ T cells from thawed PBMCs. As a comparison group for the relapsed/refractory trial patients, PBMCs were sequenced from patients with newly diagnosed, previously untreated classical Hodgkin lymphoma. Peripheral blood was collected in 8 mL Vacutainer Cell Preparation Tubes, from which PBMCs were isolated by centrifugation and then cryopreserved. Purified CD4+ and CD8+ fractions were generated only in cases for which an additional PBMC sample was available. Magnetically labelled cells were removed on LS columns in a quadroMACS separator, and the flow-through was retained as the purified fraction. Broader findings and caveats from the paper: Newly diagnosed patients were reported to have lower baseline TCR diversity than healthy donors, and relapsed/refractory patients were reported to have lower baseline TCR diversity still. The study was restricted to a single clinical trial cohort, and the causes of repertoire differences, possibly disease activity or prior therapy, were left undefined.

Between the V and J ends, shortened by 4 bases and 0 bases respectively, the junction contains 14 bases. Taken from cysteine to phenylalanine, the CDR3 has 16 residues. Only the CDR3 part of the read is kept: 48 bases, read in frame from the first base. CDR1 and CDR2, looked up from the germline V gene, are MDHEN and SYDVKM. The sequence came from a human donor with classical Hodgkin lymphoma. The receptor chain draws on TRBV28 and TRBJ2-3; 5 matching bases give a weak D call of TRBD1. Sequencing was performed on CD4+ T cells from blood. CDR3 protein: CASSSSVAGSTDTQYF. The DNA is TGTGCCAGCAGTTCATCCGTCGCAGGGAGCACAGATACGCAGTATTTT.